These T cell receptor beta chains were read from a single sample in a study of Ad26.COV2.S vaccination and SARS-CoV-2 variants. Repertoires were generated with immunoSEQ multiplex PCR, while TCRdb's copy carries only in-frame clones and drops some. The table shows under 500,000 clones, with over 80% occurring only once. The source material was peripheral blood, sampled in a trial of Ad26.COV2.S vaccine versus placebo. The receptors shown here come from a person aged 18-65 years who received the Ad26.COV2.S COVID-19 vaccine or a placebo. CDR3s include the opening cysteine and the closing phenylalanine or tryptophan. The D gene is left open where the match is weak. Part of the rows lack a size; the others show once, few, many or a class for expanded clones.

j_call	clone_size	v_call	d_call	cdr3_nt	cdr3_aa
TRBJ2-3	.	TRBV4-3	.	TGCGCCAGCAGCCAAGATCAAGGTTGGACAGATACGCAGTATTTT	CASSQDQGWTDTQYF
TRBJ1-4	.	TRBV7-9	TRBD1	TGTGCCAGCAGCAGGGACAGGGGGATTGAAAAACTGTTTTTT	CASSRDRGIEKLFF
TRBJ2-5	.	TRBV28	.	TGTGCCAGCACCAAACGGCTAGGGCAAGAGACCCAGTACTTC	CASTKRLGQETQYF
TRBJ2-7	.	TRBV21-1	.	TGTGCCAGCAGCAAAGATAAGGGGTGTCGGGGCGAAAGCTCCTACGAGCAGTACTTC	CASSKDKGCRGESSYEQYF
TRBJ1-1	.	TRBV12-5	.	TGTGCTAGTGGTTTGCACTGGACAGACGGGAACACTGAAGCTTTCTTT	CASGLHWTDGNTEAFF
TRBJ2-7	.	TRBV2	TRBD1	TGTGCCAGCAGTGAAGCTGAGACTGACAGGGTTGCTTGCGAGCAGTACTTC	CASSEAETDRVACEQYF
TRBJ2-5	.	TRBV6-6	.	TGTGCCAGCAGTTACTTCAGGGGTCAGGGAGAGACCCAGTACTTC	CASSYFRGQGETQYF
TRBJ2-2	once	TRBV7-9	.	TGTGCCAGCAGCTTAGTGGTCTCCTTGTCCGGGGAGCTGTTTTTT	CASSLVVSLSGELFF
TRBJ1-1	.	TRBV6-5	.	TGTGCCAGCAGTTCACAGGTGAACACTGAAGCTTTCTTT	CASSSQVNTEAFF
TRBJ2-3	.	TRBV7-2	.	TGTGCCAGCAGCTCGGGGGCACCAGATACGCAGTATTTT	CASSSGAPDTQYF
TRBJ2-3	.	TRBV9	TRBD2	TGTGCCAGCAGCGTAGACGTTGTGGGACTAGCGGGCACAGATACGCAGTATTTT	CASSVDVVGLAGTDTQYF
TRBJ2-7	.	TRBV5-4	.	.	CASSFGPGGAYEQYF
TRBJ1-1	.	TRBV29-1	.	TGCAGCGTGGGACACAATATTATTTCGTCCACTGAAGCTTTCTTT	CSVGHNIISSTEAFF
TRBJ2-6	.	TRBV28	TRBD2	TGTGCCAGCAGTTTACGGACTAGCTCTGGGGCCAACGTCCTGACTTTC	CASSLRTSSGANVLTF
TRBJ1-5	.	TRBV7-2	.	TGTGCCAGCAGCTCGGACCGGCGGCAGCCCCAGCATTTT	CASSSDRRQPQHF
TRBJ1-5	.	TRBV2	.	TGTGCCAGCAGTGAGCTACCCGGGACCGAGGTGAGCTTGAGCAATCAGCCCCAGCATTTT	CASSELPGTEVSLSNQPQHF
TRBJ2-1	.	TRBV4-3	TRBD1	TGCGCCAGCAGCCAAGGGGCCCACAGGGGGCCATACAATGAGCAGTTCTTC	CASSQGAHRGPYNEQFF
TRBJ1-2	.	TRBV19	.	TGTGCCAGTAGTATCAGCGGCCTCTATGGCTACACCTTC	CASSISGLYGYTF
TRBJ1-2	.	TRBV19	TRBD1	TGTGCCAGTAGTCCGGGGACAGCCACTAACTATGGCTACACCTTC	CASSPGTATNYGYTF
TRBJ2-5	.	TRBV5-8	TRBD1	TGTGCCAGCAGCCAGGACAGGGCAAGGGTTTCGTACCAAGAGACCCAGTACTTC	CASSQDRARVSYQETQYF
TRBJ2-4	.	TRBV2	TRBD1	TGTGCCAGCACCGAGGACAGGGGAAGAAACATTCAGTACTTC	CASTEDRGRNIQYF
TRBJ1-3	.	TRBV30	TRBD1	TGTGCCTGGACTGAAGACAGGGCTGGAAACACCATATATTTT	CAWTEDRAGNTIYF
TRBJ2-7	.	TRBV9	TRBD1	TGTGCCAGCAGCGCCCAGGGGGCGGGTGGTGACGAGCAGTACTTC	CASSAQGAGGDEQYF
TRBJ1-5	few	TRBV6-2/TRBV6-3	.	TGTGCCAGCAGTTATGTCTCGCCCAATCAGCCCCAGCATTTT	CASSYVSPNQPQHF
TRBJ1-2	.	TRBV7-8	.	TGTGCCAGCAGCTTCCTCAGGGGTGGAGGCTATGGCTACACCTTC	CASSFLRGGGYGYTF
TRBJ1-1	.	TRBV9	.	TGTGCCAGCAGCGAGGGGAACACTGAAGCTTTCTTT	CASSEGNTEAFF
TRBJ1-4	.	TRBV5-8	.	TGTGCCAGCAGCCGGAGGACGGGTTATAATGAAAAACTGTTTTTT	CASSRRTGYNEKLFF
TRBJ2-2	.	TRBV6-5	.	TGTGCCAGCATTCTAGCGAGGGGCACCGGGGAGCTGTTTTTT	CASILARGTGELFF
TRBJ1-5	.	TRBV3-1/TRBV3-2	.	TGTGCCAGCAGCCAATCAGCACTCCAGCCCCAGCATTTT	CASSQSALQPQHF
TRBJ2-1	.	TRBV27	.	TGTGCCAGCAGCGAGCGGGCGACTCAGTTCTTC	CASSERATQFF
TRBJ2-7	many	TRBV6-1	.	TGTGCCAGCAGTGAAGGGGGGGCAGATAGCTCCTACGAGCAGTACTTC	CASSEGGADSSYEQYF
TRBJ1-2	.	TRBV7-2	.	TGTGCCAGCAGCCCTACCAAGGGAGGGTTAAACTATGGCTACACCTTC	CASSPTKGGLNYGYTF
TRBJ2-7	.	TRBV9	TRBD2	TGTGCCAGCAGCGCGGGACTAGCGGGGGGTTACGACGAGCAGTACTTC	CASSAGLAGGYDEQYF
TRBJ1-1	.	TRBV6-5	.	TGTGCCAGCAGCGTTATGGCTAGAGCTTTCTTT	CASSVMARAFF
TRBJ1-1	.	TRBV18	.	TGTGCCAGCTCACCTTTGGACTTAGAGACTGAAGCTTTCTTT	CASSPLDLETEAFF
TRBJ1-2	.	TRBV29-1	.	TGCAGCGTTGAAGATCGGGGGGCTAACTATGGCTACACCTTC	CSVEDRGANYGYTF
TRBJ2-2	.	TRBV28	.	TGTGCCAGCAGTTTTTCAGGACGCACCGGGGAGCTGTTTTTT	CASSFSGRTGELFF
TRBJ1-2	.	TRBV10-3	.	TGTGCCATCAGTGCAGACTTCTATGGCTACACCTTC	CAISADFYGYTF
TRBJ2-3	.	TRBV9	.	TGTGCCAGCAGCGTTTACAGGGACACAGATACGCAGTATTTT	CASSVYRDTDTQYF
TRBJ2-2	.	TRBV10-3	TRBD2	TGTGCCATCAACCGGGGACTAGCGGGGTCGGCCGGGGAGCTGTTTTTT	CAINRGLAGSAGELFF
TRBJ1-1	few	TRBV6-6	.	TGTGCCAGCAGTTACGCGGACACTGAAGCTTTCTTT	CASSYADTEAFF
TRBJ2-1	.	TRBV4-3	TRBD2	TGCGCCAGCAGCCAAGGCGGGGGGCCTTACAATGAGCAGTTCTTC	CASSQGGGPYNEQFF
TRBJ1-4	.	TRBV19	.	TGTGCCAGTAGCCGTACAACCAGCAAGGAAAAACTGTTTTTT	CASSRTTSKEKLFF
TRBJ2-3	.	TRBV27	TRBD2	TGTGCCAGCAGGGAACCACGGACTAGCGGCAACACAGATACGCAGTATTTT	CASREPRTSGNTDTQYF
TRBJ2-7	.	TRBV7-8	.	TGTGCCAGCAGCCCCGGGACTGCAGGCTCCTACGAGCAGTACTTC	CASSPGTAGSYEQYF
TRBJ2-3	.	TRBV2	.	TGTGCCAGCAGTGAAGGAAGAGGGGGGGCGGGGACAGATACGCAGTATTTT	CASSEGRGGAGTDTQYF
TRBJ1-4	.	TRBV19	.	TGTGCCAGTAGTAATCCATTCGCCGGAAGCCTAGTTGAAAAACTGTTTTTT	CASSNPFAGSLVEKLFF